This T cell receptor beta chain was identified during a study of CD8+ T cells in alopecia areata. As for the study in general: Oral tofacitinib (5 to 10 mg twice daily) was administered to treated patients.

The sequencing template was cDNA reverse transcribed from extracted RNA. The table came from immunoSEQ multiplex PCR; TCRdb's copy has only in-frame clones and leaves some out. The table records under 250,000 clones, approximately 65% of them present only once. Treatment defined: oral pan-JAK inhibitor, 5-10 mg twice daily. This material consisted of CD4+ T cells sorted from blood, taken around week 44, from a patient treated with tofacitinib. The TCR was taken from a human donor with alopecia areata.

CDR3 region: CASSVRQGDGYTF. CDR3 bases: TGTGCCAGCAGTGTTCGACAGGGAGATGGCTACACCTTC. The V and J genes are TRBV25-1 and TRBJ1-2; 7 bases fit TRBD1. The CDR3 is 13 residues long. The trim removed 4 bases at V and 6 bases at J, leaving 5 bases unmatched. Per the germline V gene, CDR1 is MGHDK and CDR2 is SYGVNS.